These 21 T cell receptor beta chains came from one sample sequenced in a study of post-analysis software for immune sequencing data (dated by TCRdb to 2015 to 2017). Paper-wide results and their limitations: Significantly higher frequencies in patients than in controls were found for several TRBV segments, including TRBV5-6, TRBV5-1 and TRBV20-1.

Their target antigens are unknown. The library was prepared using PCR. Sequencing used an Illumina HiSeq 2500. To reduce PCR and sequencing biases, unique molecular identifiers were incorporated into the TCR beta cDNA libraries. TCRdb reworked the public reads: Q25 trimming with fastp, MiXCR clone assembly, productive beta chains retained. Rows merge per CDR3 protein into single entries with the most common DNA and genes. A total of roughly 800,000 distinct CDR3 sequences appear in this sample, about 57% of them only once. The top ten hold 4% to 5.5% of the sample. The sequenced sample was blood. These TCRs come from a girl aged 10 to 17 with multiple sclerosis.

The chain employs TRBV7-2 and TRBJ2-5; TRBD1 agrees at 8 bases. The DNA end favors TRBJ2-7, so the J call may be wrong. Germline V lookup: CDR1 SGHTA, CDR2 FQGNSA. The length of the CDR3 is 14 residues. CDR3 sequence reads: CASSPRTGTREQYF. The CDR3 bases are TGTGCCAGCAGCCCCCGGACAGGGACCCGCGAGCAGTACTTC.

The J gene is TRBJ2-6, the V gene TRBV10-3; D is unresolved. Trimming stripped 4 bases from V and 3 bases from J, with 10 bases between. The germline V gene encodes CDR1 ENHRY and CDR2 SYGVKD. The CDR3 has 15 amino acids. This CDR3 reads CAISGVSLGANVLTF. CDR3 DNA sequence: TGTGCCATCAGTGGAGTATCTCTTGGGGCCAACGTCCTGACTTTC.

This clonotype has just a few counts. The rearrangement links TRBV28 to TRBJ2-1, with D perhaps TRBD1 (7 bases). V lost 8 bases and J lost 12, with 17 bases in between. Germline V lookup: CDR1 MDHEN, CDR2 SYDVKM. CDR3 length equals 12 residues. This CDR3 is CASEQGGTSQFF. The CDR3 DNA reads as TGTGCCAGCGAGCAGGGGGGAACCTCGCAGTTCTTC.

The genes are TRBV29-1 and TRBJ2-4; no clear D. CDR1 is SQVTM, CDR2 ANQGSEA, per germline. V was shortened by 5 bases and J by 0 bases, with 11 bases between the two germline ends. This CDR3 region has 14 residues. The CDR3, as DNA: TGCAGCGTTCGACCAGCCCTAGCCAAAAACATTCAGTACTTC. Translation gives CSVRPALAKNIQYF.

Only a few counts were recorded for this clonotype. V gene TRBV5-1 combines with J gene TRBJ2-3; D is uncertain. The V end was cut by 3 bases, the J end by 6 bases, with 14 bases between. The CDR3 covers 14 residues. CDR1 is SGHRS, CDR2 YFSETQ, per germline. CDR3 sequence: CASSSSLGQDTQYF. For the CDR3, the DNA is TGCGCCAGCAGCTCGTCGCTGGGTCAGGATACGCAGTATTTT.

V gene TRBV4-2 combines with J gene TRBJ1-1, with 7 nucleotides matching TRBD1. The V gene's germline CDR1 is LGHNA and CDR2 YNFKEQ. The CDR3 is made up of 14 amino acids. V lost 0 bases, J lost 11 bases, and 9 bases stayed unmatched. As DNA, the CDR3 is TGTGCCAGCAGCCAAGAGATCAGGGGACAGAGTGCTTTCTTT. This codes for CASSQEIRGQSAFF.

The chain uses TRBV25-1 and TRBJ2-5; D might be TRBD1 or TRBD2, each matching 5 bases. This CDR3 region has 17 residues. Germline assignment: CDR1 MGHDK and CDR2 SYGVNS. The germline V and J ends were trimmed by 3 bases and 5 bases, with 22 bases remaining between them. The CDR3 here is CASSDRTSRLEGETQYF. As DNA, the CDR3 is TGTGCCAGCAGTGACCGCACCTCTAGGCTAGAGGGGGAGACCCAGTACTTC. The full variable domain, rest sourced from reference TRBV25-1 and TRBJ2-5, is EADIYQTPRYLVIGTGKKITLECSQTMGHDKMYWYQQDPGMELHLIHYSYGVNSTEKGDLSSESTVSRIRTEHFPLTLESARPSHTSQYLCASSDRTSRLEGETQYFGPGTRLLVL.

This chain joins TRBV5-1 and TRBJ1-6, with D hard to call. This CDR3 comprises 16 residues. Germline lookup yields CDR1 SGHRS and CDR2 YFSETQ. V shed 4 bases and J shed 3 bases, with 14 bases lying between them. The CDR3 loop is CASSLSGSSYNSPLHF. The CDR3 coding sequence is TGCGCCAGCAGCCTGTCCGGGTCTAGCTATAATTCACCCCTCCACTTT.

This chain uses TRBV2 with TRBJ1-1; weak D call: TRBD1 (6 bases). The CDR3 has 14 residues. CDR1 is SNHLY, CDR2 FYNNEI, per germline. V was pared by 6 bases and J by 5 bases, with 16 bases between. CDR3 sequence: CASSKEWGRTEAFF. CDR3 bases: TGTGCCAGCAGCAAGGAGTGGGGGCGGACTGAAGCTTTCTTT. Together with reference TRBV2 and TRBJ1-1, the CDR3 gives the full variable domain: EPEVTQTPSHQVTQMGQEVILRCVPISNHLYFYWYRQILGQKVEFLVSFYNNEISEKSEIFDDQFSVERPDGSNFTLKIRSTKLEDSAMYFCASSKEWGRTEAFFGQGTRLTVV.

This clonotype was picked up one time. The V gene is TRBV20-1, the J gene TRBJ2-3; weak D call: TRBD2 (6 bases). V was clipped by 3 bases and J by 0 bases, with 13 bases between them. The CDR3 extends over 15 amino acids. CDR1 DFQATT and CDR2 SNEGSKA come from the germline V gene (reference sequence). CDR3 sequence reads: CSASRGAASTDTQYF. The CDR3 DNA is TGCAGTGCTAGTCGCGGGGCCGCAAGCACAGATACGCAGTATTTT.

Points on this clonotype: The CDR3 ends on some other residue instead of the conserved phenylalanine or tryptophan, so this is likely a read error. The CDR3 DNA reads as TGCAGCGTGGGAGGGACGACTAGCGATGAGCAGTTCGTC. Its protein product is CSVGGTTSDEQFV. This rearrangement joins TRBV29-1 to TRBJ2-1, with TRBD2 matching over 8 bases. Per germline, CDR1 SQVTM and CDR2 ANQGSEA. After removal of 6 bases from V and 8 bases from J, the junction contained 9 bases not matched to a gene. The CDR3 sequence is 13 residues long.

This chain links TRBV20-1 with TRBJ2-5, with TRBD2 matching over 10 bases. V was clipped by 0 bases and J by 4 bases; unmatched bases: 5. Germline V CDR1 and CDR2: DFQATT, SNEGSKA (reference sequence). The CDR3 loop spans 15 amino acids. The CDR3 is CSARDHTSGVETQYF. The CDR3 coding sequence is TGCAGTGCTAGAGATCATACTAGCGGGGTAGAGACCCAGTACTTC.

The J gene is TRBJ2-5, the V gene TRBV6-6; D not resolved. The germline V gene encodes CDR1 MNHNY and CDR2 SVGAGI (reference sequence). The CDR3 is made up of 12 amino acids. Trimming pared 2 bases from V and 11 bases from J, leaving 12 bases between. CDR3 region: CASSYDPREQYF. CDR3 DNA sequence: TGTGCCAGCAGTTACGACCCCCGAGAGCAGTACTTC.

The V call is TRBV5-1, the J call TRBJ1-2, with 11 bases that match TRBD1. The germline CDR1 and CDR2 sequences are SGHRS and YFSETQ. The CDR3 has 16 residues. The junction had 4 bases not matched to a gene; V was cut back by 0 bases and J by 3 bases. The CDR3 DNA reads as TGCGCCAGCAGCTTGGACGGGACAGGGGGAGACTATGGCTACACCTTC. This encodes CASSLDGTGGDYGYTF.

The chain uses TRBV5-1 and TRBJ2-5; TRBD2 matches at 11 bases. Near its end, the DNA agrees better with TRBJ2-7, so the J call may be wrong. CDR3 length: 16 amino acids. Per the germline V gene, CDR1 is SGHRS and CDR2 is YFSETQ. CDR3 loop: CASSLEGLAGGYEQYF. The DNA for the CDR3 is TGCGCCAGCAGCTTGGAGGGCCTAGCGGGGGGTTACGAGCAGTACTTC.

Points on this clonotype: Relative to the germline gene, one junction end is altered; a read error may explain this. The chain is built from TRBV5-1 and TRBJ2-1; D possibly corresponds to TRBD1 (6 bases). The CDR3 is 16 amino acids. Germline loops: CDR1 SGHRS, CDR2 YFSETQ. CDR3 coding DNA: TGCGCCAGCAGCTTGGAGGGGACAAGAGTCAACAATGGGCAGTTCTTC. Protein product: CASSLEGTRVNNGQFF.

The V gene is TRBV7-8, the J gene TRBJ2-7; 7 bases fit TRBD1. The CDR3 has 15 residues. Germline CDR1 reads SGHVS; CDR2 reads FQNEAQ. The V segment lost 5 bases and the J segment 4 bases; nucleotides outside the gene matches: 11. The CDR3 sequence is CASSARQGASYEQYF. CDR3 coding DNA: TGTGCCAGCAGCGCCCGACAGGGCGCCTCGTACGAGCAGTACTTC.

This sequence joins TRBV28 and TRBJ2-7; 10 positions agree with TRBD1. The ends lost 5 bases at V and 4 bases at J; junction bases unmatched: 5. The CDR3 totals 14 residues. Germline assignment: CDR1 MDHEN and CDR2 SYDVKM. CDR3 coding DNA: TGTGCCAGCAGTCCGACAGGGGGCTGGTACGAGCAGTACTTC. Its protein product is CASSPTGGWYEQYF.

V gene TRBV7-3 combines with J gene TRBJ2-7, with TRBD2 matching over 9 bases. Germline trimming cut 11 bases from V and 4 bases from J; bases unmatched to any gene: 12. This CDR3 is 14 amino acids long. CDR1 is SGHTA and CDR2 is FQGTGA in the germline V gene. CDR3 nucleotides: TGTGCCGCCGGGGGCGGGGGGGCCGCTTACGAGCAGTACTTC. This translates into CAAGGGGAAYEQYF.

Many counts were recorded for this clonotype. The CDR3 bases are TGCAGCGTTGAGGGAGGGGGCGACGATTTAAACTATGGCTACACCTTC. Translation: CSVEGGGDDLNYGYTF. This sequence joins TRBV29-1 and TRBJ1-2, with 7 bases lining up with TRBD1. V trimming: 3 bases; J trimming: 2 bases; junction bases outside the gene matches: 12. The CDR3 is 16 residues long. Per germline, CDR1 SQVTM and CDR2 ANQGSEA.

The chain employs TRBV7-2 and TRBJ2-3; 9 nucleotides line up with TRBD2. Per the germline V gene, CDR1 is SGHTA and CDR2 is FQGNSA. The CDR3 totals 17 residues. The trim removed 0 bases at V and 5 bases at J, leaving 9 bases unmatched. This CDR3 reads CASSLASGGGAGDTQYF. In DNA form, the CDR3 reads TGTGCCAGCAGCTTAGCGTCAGGCGGGGGGGCGGGAGATACGCAGTATTTT.